This section outlines one T cell receptor (beta chain) sequence together with its context. Its target is unknown. The data stem from a study of identical twins. Findings and caveats of the study: Out-of-frame alpha sequences that twins shared showed excess low generation probability. A lower insertion count was a feature of abundant cord blood beta clonotypes, with no such feature in memory repertoires.

Unique molecular identifiers were in the cDNA, with template-switch universal primer binding. Via MiXCR, TCRdb re-called the 5' RACE reads, giving one row per CDR3 protein. The sample comprises hundreds of thousands of distinct CDR3 sequences, roughly 9.8% of which are singletons, and 6% to 8.5% rests with the top ten. V shed 2 bases, J shed 4 bases, and the junction held 6 bases outside the gene matches. This CDR3 has 16 amino acids. The germline V gene has CDR1 SNHLY and CDR2 FYNNEI. Among all donors, each was a healthy Caucasian. Separately, the same data were catalogued under a study of yellow fever vaccine responses in identical twins.

The chain joins TRBV2 to TRBJ2-3; 10 bases match TRBD1. Sequencing used CD8+ T cells sorted from blood. This receptor was identified in a young woman in good health. The CDR3 coding sequence is TGTGCCAGCAGTGAAAGCTTGGACAGGGGGTCAGATACGCAGTATTTT. It is translated as CASSESLDRGSDTQYF.